This T cell receptor (beta chain) comes out of a study of cytomegalovirus exposure and HLA in healthy donors. Points from the study as a whole: Cytomegalovirus association was assigned to about 150 TCR beta chains. Sequencing probably produced one cluster of sequence variants that were highly shared. Later analysis associated a missense DCLRE1C variant with TCR beta V- and J-gene trimming.

Germline CDR1 SGHVS, CDR2 FQNEAQ. The CDR3 contains 16 residues. V shed 0 bases, J shed 2 bases, and the junction held 6 bases outside the gene matches. This clone was observed a single time. What it binds is not known. The PCR contained 60 Vbeta and 13 Jbeta primers. Some clones are missing from TCRdb's copy, which holds only in-frame ones; the method was immunoSEQ multiplex PCR. The repertoire holds some 150,000 clones, with around 60% as singletons. Sequenced input: PBMCs. This sequence was found in a woman aged 55-69 years in good health and CMV-seropositive. V is TRBV7-8 and J is TRBJ2-5; 7 positions match TRBD2. CDR3 residues: CASSLAAGEPQETQYF. The CDR3 DNA sequence: TGTGCCAGCAGCTTAGCGGCGGGAGAACCACAAGAGACCCAGTACTTC.